These 8 T cell receptor beta chains share one sample of origin, sequenced in a study of a mutant IDH1 vaccine in newly diagnosed glioma (dated by TCRdb to the early 2020s). This specimen's time point label, per the study, means: baseline, week 1 (first vaccination visit). The sample's treatment or condition label is to be understood as: pre-vaccination baseline after standard-of-care therapy. Libraries were prepared through the immunoSEQ multiplex PCR assay. TCRdb re-hosts the immuneACCESS table, in-frame sequences only. Its copies lack some clones; in the studies checked, an unresolved V gene accounts for under half of them, and the cause for the rest is not known. Present in this sample are about 98,000 clones, 70% to 90% of which were seen just once. The top ten constitute roughly 0.61% of the sample. The sample was PBMCs, taken from a glioma patient treated with radiotherapy, temozolomide or both. These receptors all stem from a woman aged 45 to 65 with glioma.

The genes are TRBV29-1 and TRBJ1-2; tentatively, D is TRBD1 (5 bases). Germline V gives CDR1 SQVTM, CDR2 ANQGSEA. The CDR3 runs to 15 residues. Trimming removed 4 bases from V and 3 bases from J, with 18 bases in between. CDR3 residues: CSVVVAGPRDYGYTF. In DNA, the CDR3 is TGCAGCGTTGTAGTGGCGGGGCCGAGGGACTATGGCTACACCTTC.

The chain recombines TRBV5-1 with TRBJ2-3; TRBD2 might be the D (7 bases). CDR1 SGHRS and CDR2 YFSETQ come from the germline V gene. V was cut by 0 bases and J by 2 bases, with 10 bases left in between. This CDR3 comprises 15 residues. CDR3 nucleotides: TGCGCCAGCAGCTTGGACGGGGGGCCCACAGATACGCAGTATTTT. This codes for CASSLDGGPTDTQYF.

The chain couples TRBV10-3 to TRBJ2-1; tentatively, D is TRBD1 (5 bases). Trimming cost V 4 bases and J 6 bases, with 16 bases left between them. Germline V CDR1 and CDR2: ENHRY, SYGVKD. This CDR3 contains 15 residues. In nucleotides, the CDR3 is TGTGCCATCAGTGCGCAGGGTAAACGAGGCAATGAGCAGTTCTTC. Amino acid sequence: CAISAQGKRGNEQFF.

This clone was counted a few times. This chain connects TRBV6-1 to TRBJ2-7; the D call may be TRBD1 or TRBD2 (5 bases each). The CDR3 extends over 14 amino acids. In germline, CDR1 is MNHNS, CDR2 SASEGT. The ends were cut back, 3 bases at V and 0 bases at J, with 9 bases in the middle. As DNA, the CDR3 is TGTGCCAGCAGTGACCGGGGCCTCTCCTACGAGCAGTACTTC. Its translation is CASSDRGLSYEQYF.

The chain recombines TRBV10-2 with TRBJ2-1; 7 bases align to TRBD1. With 6 bases clipped from V and 4 bases from J, the junction kept 3 bases outside the gene matches. CDR3 size: 13 residues. Germline lookup yields CDR1 WSHSY and CDR2 SAAADI. This CDR3 is CASRPGQYNEQFF. The CDR3, as DNA: TGCGCCAGCAGACCGGGACAGTACAATGAGCAGTTCTTC.

The chain recombines TRBV6-1 with TRBJ1-2; TRBD1 might be the D (5 bases). The CDR3 has 17 residues. In germline, CDR1 is MNHNS, CDR2 SASEGT. The V end was cut by 2 bases, the J end by 0 bases, with 16 bases between. In nucleotides, the CDR3 is TGTGCCAGCAGTGAAACCCCGATGGGGGGGGCTAACTATGGCTACACCTTC. The encoded protein is CASSETPMGGANYGYTF.

The chain links TRBV7-9 to TRBJ2-1, with D perhaps matching TRBD2 (6 bases). This CDR3 is built from 12 residues. CDR1 and CDR2 (germline): SEHNR, FQNEAQ (reference sequence). Trimming removed 1 base from V and 10 bases from J, with 8 bases in between. The CDR3 loop is CASSLDGLEQFF. In DNA, the CDR3 is TGTGCCAGCAGCTTAGATGGACTAGAGCAGTTCTTC.

Remarks on this clone: Other DNA sequences in the same sample also yield this CDR3. The chain uses TRBV15 and TRBJ2-7; 8 bases are a match to TRBD2. This CDR3 is 13 amino acids long. CDR1 is LNHNV, CDR2 YYDKDF, per germline (reference sequence). In DNA, the CDR3 is TGTGCGACTGGACTAGCAGAAACCTACGAGCAGTACTTC. Its translation: CATGLAETYEQYF.